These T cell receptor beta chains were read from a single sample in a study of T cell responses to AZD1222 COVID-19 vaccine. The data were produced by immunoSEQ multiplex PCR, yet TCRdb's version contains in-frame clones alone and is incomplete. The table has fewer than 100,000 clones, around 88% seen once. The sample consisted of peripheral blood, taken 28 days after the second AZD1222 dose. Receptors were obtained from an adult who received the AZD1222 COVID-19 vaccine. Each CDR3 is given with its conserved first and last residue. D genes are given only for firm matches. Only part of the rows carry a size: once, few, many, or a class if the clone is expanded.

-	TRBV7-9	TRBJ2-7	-	TGTGCCAGCAGTCCGCCACGACGCTACGAGCAGTACTTC	CASSPPRRYEQYF
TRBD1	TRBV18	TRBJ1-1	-	TGTGCCAGCTCGCAAACAGGGGTAGGATCGCAGGGTAGCACTGAAGCTTTCTTT	CASSQTGVGSQGSTEAFF
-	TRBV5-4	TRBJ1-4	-	TGTGCCATGTCGTCGGGCGGTCATGCAACTAATGAAAAACTGTTTTTT	CAMSSGGHATNEKLFF
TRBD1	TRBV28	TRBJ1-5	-	TGTGCCAGCAGAGACAGGGGGGCTAGCAATCAGCCCCAGCATTTT	CASRDRGASNQPQHF
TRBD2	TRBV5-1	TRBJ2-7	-	TGCGCCAGCACCCAACTCCCCGGGGGGGACTACGAGCAGTACTTC	CASTQLPGGDYEQYF
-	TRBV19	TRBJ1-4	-	TGTGCCAGTACTTCACTCGGCGGGGAGGAAGAAAAACTGTTTTTT	CASTSLGGEEEKLFF
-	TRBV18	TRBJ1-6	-	TGTGCCAGCTCACCGACCGGGGATTCGCCCCTCCACTTT	CASSPTGDSPLHF
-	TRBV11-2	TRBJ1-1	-	TGTGCCAGCAGCTTAGCGGACGGATTCCAAGCTTTCTTT	CASSLADGFQAFF
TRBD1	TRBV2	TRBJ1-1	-	TGTGCCAGCGGGACAGGGGTTTGGGCCACTGAAGCTTTCTTT	CASGTGVWATEAFF
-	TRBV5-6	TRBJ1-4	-	TGTGCCAGTTCAGGGGTAGAGGAAAAACTGTTTTTT	CASSGVEEKLFF
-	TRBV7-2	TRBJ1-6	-	TGTGCCAGCAGTATGAGGGACGGAGATTCTCCCCTCCACTTT	CASSMRDGDSPLHF
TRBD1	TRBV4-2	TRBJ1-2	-	TGTGCCAGCAGCCAAGATCCCACAGGGGATAACTATGGCTACACCTTC	CASSQDPTGDNYGYTF
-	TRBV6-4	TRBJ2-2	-	TGTGCCAGCAGTGACTCTTACAGGGCGAACACCGGGGAGCTGTTTTTT	CASSDSYRANTGELFF
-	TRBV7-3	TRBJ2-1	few	TGTGCCAGCCGATCGGGATCAGAGAATGAGCAGTTCTTC	CASRSGSENEQFF
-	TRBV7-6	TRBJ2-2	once	TGTGCCAGCAGCTTAGAGTCGCAGGGGCGAGCCGGGGAGCTGTTTTTT	CASSLESQGRAGELFF
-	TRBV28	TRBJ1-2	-	TGTGCCAGCAGCCCCTCAGCCGCCCGTACGAACACCTTC	CASSPSAARTNTF
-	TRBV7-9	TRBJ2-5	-	TGTGCCAGCAGCTTCGGTGGCCACCAAGAGACCCAGTACTTC	CASSFGGHQETQYF
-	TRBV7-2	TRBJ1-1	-	TGTGCCAGCAGCTTCTACGGGGCGAACACTGAAGCTTTCTTT	CASSFYGANTEAFF
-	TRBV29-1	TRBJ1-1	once	TGCAGCGTTGAACGGGGGCGAGCTTTCTTT	CSVERGRAFF
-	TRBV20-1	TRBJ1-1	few	TGCAGAGCGACAGTGAACACTGAAGCTTTCTTT	CRATVNTEAFF
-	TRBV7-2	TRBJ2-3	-	TGTGCCAGCAGCACCACTCCCACAGATACGCAGTATTTT	CASSTTPTDTQYF
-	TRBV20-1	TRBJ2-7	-	TGCAGTGCCTCCCGTGTTCGGGAGCAGTACTTC	CSASRVREQYF
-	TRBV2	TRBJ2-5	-	TGTGCCAGCAGTGAATGGGAGACCCAGTACTTC	CASSEWETQYF
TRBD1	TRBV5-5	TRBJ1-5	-	TGTGCCAGCAGCTTGGCAGGGGGCATTCAGCCCCAGCATTTT	CASSLAGGIQPQHF
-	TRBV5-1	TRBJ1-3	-	TGCGCCAGCAGCTTGGCCCCTCCAGGGTTAAACACCATATATTTT	CASSLAPPGLNTIYF
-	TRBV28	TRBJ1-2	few	TGTGCCAGCAGTTTCTCCTCCAGGGGTGGCTATGGCTACACCTTC	CASSFSSRGGYGYTF
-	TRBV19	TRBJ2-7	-	TGTGCCAGTAGTATAGGAACAGTAGACGAGCAGTACTTC	CASSIGTVDEQYF
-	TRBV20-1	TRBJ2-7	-	TGCAGTGCTAGAGTTGCAAGCGAGCAGTACTTC	CSARVASEQYF
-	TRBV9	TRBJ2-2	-	TGTGCCAGCAGCGTAGGAAGTGGGGCCGGGACATCGAACACCGGGGAGCTGTTTTTT	CASSVGSGAGTSNTGELFF
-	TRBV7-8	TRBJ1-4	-	TGTGCCAGCAGCTTACTTATGAGCGAAAAACTGTTTTTT	CASSLLMSEKLFF
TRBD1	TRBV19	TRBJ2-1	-	TGTGCCAGTAGTATTTTTTCTGGACAGGGGGGAAATGAGCAGTTCTTC	CASSIFSGQGGNEQFF
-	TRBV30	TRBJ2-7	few	TGTGCCTGGAATACACGGGACGGTTGGGGAGGGCAGTACTTC	CAWNTRDGWGGQYF
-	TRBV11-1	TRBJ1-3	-	TGTGCCAGCAGCAACAACAGGGTCTCTGGAAACACCATATATTTT	CASSNNRVSGNTIYF
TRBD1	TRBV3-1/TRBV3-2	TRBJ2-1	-	TGTGCCAGCAGCCAACCCGGGACAGGGATCAATGAGCAGTTCTTC	CASSQPGTGINEQFF
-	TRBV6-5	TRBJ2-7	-	TGTGCCAGCAGTTACTCGGCAGGGCAAGCCTACGAGCAGTACTTC	CASSYSAGQAYEQYF
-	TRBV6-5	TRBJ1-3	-	TGTGCCAGCAGTCAAACAGGGCACTCTGGAAACACCATATATTTT	CASSQTGHSGNTIYF
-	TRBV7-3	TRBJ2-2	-	TGTGCCAGCAGCCCGCTGGGACATCCCTCGAACACCGGGGAGCTGTTTTTT	CASSPLGHPSNTGELFF
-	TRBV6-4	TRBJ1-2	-	TGTGCCAGCAGTGAGGGGCAGGGTGCCTATGGCTACACCTTC	CASSEGQGAYGYTF
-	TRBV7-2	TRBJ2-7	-	TGTGCCAGCAGCCGCGGACTTTTGAGCTCCTACGAGCAGTACTTC	CASSRGLLSSYEQYF
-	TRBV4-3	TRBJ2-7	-	TGCGCCAGCAGCCAAGATTCACAGGGAGGGCAGTACTTC	CASSQDSQGGQYF
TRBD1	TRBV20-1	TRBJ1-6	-	TGCAGTGCTAGTAGGTTGACAGGGGGGGATAATTCACCCCTCCACTTT	CSASRLTGGDNSPLHF
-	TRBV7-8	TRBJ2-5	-	TGTGCCAGCAGCCCCTCTCCTATGGGGGAGACCCAGTACTTC	CASSPSPMGETQYF
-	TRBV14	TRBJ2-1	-	TGTGCCAGCAGCCAGGCGACCCCCTCCTACAATGAGCAGTTCTTC	CASSQATPSYNEQFF
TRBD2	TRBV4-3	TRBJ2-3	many	TGCGCCAGCAGCCAAGAAGGCGCGGGGGTTCTCACAGATACGCAGTATTTT	CASSQEGAGVLTDTQYF
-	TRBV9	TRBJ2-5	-	TGTGCCAGCAGCGTAGGGTGGGGGCCGTTGGAGACCCAGTACTTC	CASSVGWGPLETQYF
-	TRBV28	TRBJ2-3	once	TGTGCCAGCTACGGGTGGGGCGGCACAGATACGCAGTATTTT	CASYGWGGTDTQYF
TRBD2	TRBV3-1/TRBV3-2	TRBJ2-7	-	TGTGCCAGCAGCCACCGGGGGACTAGCGGGGGTTACGAGCAGTACTTC	CASSHRGTSGGYEQYF
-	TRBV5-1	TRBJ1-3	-	TGCGCCAGCAGCCCTCAGACAGGCACCTCTGGAAACACCATATATTTT	CASSPQTGTSGNTIYF
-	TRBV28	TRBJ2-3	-	TGTGCCAGCAGCTCCGGACTTTACCCCACAGATACGCAGTATTTT	CASSSGLYPTDTQYF